The 16 T cell receptor beta chains presented below share a single source sample, sequenced in a study of OX40 agonist ivuxolimab in advanced cancers. Profiling relied on immunoSEQ multiplex PCR, and the TCRdb table lists in-frame clones only, not all of them. The data hold about 79,000 clones, with around 90% observed a single time. This specimen was CD4+ or CD8+ T cells sorted from blood, taken in a trial of the OX40 agonist ivuxolimab. The receptors originated from an adult with an advanced solid tumor such as melanoma, head and neck, liver or kidney cancer.

V is TRBV27 and J is TRBJ1-5; no firm D call. Germline CDR1 and CDR2: MNHEY and SMNVEV (reference sequence). Trimming cost V 3 bases and J 3 bases, with 12 bases left between them. This CDR3 region has 15 residues. In nucleotides, the CDR3 is TGTGCCAGCAGTTTGTCCTTTCTTCCCAATCAGCCCCAGCATTTT. Translating gives CASSLSFLPNQPQHF.

This chain links TRBV27 with TRBJ1-5; 8 bases are shared with TRBD1. The CDR3 covers 17 residues. Trimming removed 7 bases from V and 4 bases from J; junction bases left unmatched: 15. Germline loops: CDR1 MNHEY, CDR2 SMNVEV (reference sequence). CDR3 nucleotides: TGTGCCAGCACCACCCTAGGGGGCAGGGGGCGGAATCAGCCCCAGCATTTT. Translating gives CASTTLGGRGRNQPQHF.

In this sample, this clone is medium-sized. This chain joins TRBV4-1 and TRBJ1-5; D gene uncertain. With 0 bases removed from V and 5 bases from J, the gap between germline ends came to 8 bases. CDR1 and CDR2 (germline): MGHRA, YSYEKL. The CDR3 sequence is 14 residues long. Here the CDR3 reads CASSQDRRYQPQHF. In nucleotides, the CDR3 is TGCGCCAGCAGCCAAGATCGTCGGTATCAGCCCCAGCATTTT.

The V call is TRBV13, the J call TRBJ2-7; D remains unclear. Trimming took 2 bases from V and 0 from J, leaving 11 bases between them. This CDR3 has 15 residues. Germline V CDR1 and CDR2: PRHDT, FYEKMQ (reference sequence). The CDR3 DNA follows: TGTGCCAGCAGCTTACCCGAACTACCCTCCTACGAGCAGTACTTC. This translates into CASSLPELPSYEQYF.

This chain links TRBV19 with TRBJ2-7, with a tentative D call TRBD2 (5 bases). Per the germline V gene, CDR1 is LNHDA and CDR2 is SQIVND (reference sequence). The CDR3 totals 13 residues. Trimming left V 3 bases short and J 2 bases short, with 8 bases between. CDR3 protein: CASSMTITYEQYF. CDR3 DNA: TGTGCCAGTAGTATGACTATAACCTACGAGCAGTACTTC.

The chain carries TRBV18 and TRBJ1-2; D remains unclear. Germline values: CDR1 KGHSH, CDR2 LQKENI. Trimming took off 6 bases at V and 0 bases at J, with 11 bases between the two ends. The CDR3 extends over 14 amino acids. The CDR3: CASSRTDTNYGYTF. CDR3 nucleotides: TGTGCCAGCTCCCGGACGGATACTAACTATGGCTACACCTTC.

This chain joins TRBV5-1 and TRBJ2-7; TRBD2 matches 12 bases. CDR1 is SGHRS and CDR2 is YFSETQ in the germline V gene. Losses at the gene ends were 6 bases for V and 3 bases for J; bases not matched to a gene: 7. The CDR3 is 15 amino acids. This CDR3 reads CASTNGLAGSYEQYF. In DNA, the CDR3 is TGCGCCAGCACCAACGGACTAGCGGGGAGCTACGAGCAGTACTTC.

The chain carries TRBV5-1 and TRBJ2-7; D is possibly TRBD1 (6 bases). CDR1 is SGHRS, CDR2 YFSETQ, per germline. This CDR3 spans 14 amino acids. V was trimmed by 4 bases and J by 4 bases, leaving 15 bases between them. The CDR3 spells CASSQQGMGYEQYF. The CDR3 nucleotides are TGCGCCAGCAGCCAGCAGGGGATGGGTTACGAGCAGTACTTC.

The V and J genes are TRBV27 and TRBJ2-7; D may be TRBD1 (6 bases). This CDR3 region has 14 residues. Trimming pared 3 bases from V and 5 bases from J, leaving 14 bases between. Germline assignment: CDR1 MNHEY and CDR2 SMNVEV (reference sequence). Written as DNA, the CDR3 is TGTGCCAGCAGTTTGGGGGCAGGGTTCCACGAGCAGTACTTC. Its translation: CASSLGAGFHEQYF.

This chain links TRBV7-6 with TRBJ2-1; no clear D. The CDR3 runs 15 residues. The germline V gene encodes CDR1 SGHVS and CDR2 FNYEAQ. With 5 bases removed from V and 7 bases from J, the gap between germline ends came to 18 bases. The CDR3 spells CASSPSPETTNEQFF. CDR3 sequence (DNA): TGTGCCAGCAGCCCCTCCCCCGAGACGACAAATGAGCAGTTCTTC. Full variable domain (missing parts from reference TRBV7-6 and TRBJ2-1): GAGVSQSPRYKVTKRGQDVALRCDPISGHVSLYWYRQALGQGPEFLTYFNYEAQQDKSGLPNDRFSAERPEGSISTLTIQRTEQRDSAMYRCASSPSPETTNEQFFGPGTRLTVL.

This clone was detected ten times or more. The rearrangement uses TRBV5-1 and TRBJ2-2, with D possibly TRBD2 on 6 matching bases. The CDR3 loop spans 15 amino acids. The V end was cut by 2 bases, the J end by 3 bases, with 11 bases between. Per the germline V gene, CDR1 is SGHRS and CDR2 is YFSETQ. CDR3 in amino acids: CASSFSREDTGELFF. The CDR3 DNA follows: TGCGCCAGCAGCTTTTCCAGGGAGGACACCGGGGAGCTGTTTTTT.

The chain couples TRBV4-3 to TRBJ2-5, with a possible D match to TRBD2 (6 bases). The CDR3 loop spans 18 amino acids. V shed 0 bases and J shed 2 bases, with 19 bases lying between them. From germline, CDR1 is LGHNA and CDR2 YSLEER. CDR3 sequence reads: CASSQDLIPGEGQETQYF. The CDR3 DNA reads as TGCGCCAGCAGCCAAGATCTAATCCCGGGGGAAGGGCAAGAGACCCAGTACTTC.

J is TRBJ2-3 and V is TRBV19, with D tentatively TRBD1 (6 bases). Germline V gene sequence: CDR1 LNHDA, CDR2 SQIVND (reference sequence). Trimming removed 6 bases from V and 6 bases from J, with 13 bases in between. This CDR3 comprises 13 residues. CDR3 sequence (DNA): TGTGCCAGTAGAAAAACAGGGTCCGATACGCAGTATTTT. This translates into CASRKTGSDTQYF. Using reference TRBV19 and TRBJ2-3 for the parts outside the CDR3, the full variable domain is DGGITQSPKYLFRKEGQNVTLSCEQNLNHDAMYWYRQDPGQGLRLIYYSQIVNDFQKGDIAEGYSVSREKKESFPLTVTSAQKNPTAFYLCASRKTGSDTQYFGPGTRLTVL.

The chain combines TRBV12-5 with TRBJ1-1, with D possibly being TRBD1 (6 bases). Trimming removed 0 bases at V and 4 bases at J, with 12 bases between. The germline V gene has CDR1 LGHNT and CDR2 FRNRAP. The CDR3 runs to 15 residues. CDR3 amino acids: CASGLVLGGGTEAFF. The CDR3 DNA follows: TGTGCTAGTGGTTTGGTACTTGGGGGCGGCACTGAAGCTTTCTTT.

The CDR3 sequence: CASSMGPRELFF. The DNA of the CDR3 is TGTGCCAGTAGTATGGGACCCCGCGAACTGTTTTTT. The J gene is TRBJ1-4, the V gene TRBV19, with D perhaps TRBD1 (5 bases). Germline V gene data show CDR1 as LNHDA and CDR2 as SQIVND (reference sequence). The length of the CDR3 is 12 residues. V was shortened by 3 bases and J by 12 bases, with 11 bases between the two germline ends.

This clone was observed a single time. One junction end does not reproduce the germline sequence, and a read error may be involved. The genes are TRBV9 and TRBJ1-1, with TRBD1 identical over 9 bases. Germline CDR1 is SGDLS and CDR2 is YYNGEE. The CDR3 loop spans 16 amino acids. Here the CDR3 DNA reads TGTGCCAGCAGCCCAAGTTCCGGGACAGGGAACGCTGAAGCTTTCTTT. It yields the protein CASSPSSGTGNAEAFF.